The T cell receptor (beta chain) under discussion was sequenced for a study of shared clonotypes between healthy human individuals. Notes on the study in general: It was expected that sequencing depth would affect clonotype sharing among donors. Relative to their counterparts shared across all four donors, non-shared clonotypes exhibited diminished generation probabilities.

TCRdb's table, derived via immunoSEQ multiplex PCR, lists solely in-frame clones and lacks some. The sample gives roughly 2.1 million clones, 85% to 95% of which show up once; 1.7% is in the top ten. The naive CD8 fraction comprised CD45RO-negative cells positively selected for CCR7 and excluded terminally differentiated effector memory CD45RA+ cells. The CDR3 totals 14 residues. Trimming removed 0 bases from V and 0 bases from J, with 9 bases in between. The germline V gene encodes CDR1 GTSNPN and CDR2 SVGIG (reference sequence). This clone has just one count. Its antigen remains unknown. This TCR was recovered from a man between 18 and 35 years old in good health. Some clones in this sample may be carry-over from other donors' samples. The sample consisted of naive CD8+ T cells from PBMCs. The chain combines TRBV30 with TRBJ2-7; D gene uncertain. CDR3 bases: TGTGCCTGGAGTGTACTGAACTACTCCTACGAGCAGTACTTC. This gives the protein CAWSVLNYSYEQYF.